These 18 T cell receptor beta chains originate from one sample sequenced in a study of cytomegalovirus exposure and HLA in healthy donors. The PCR was carried out with 60 Vbeta primers and 13 Jbeta primers. The protocol was immunoSEQ multiplex PCR, while the TCRdb copy is restricted to in-frame clones and leaves out a portion. Of roughly 150,000 clones listed, around 77% are singletons. Sequenced material: PBMCs. These receptors originate from a man aged 45 to 65 in good health and CMV-seropositive.

The CDR3 DNA follows: TGTGCCATCAGCGGGACAGGGGGGAGGGCCGGCTCCTACGAGCAGTACTTC. This codes for CAISGTGGRAGSYEQYF. The chain recombines TRBV10-3 with TRBJ2-7; TRBD1 matches at 11 bases. The CDR3 is 17 amino acids. Looked up from germline, CDR1 is ENHRY and CDR2 is SYGVKD. The junction had 10 bases not matched to a gene; V was cut back by 6 bases and J by 0 bases.

V usage is TRBV5-1 and J usage is TRBJ1-2, with 9 nucleotides matching TRBD1. With 4 bases clipped from V and 7 bases from J, the junction kept 8 bases outside the gene matches. Germline values: CDR1 SGHRS, CDR2 YFSETQ. The CDR3 consists of 14 residues. CDR3 protein: CASSEGQGLGGYTF. The CDR3 coding sequence is TGCGCCAGCAGCGAGGGACAGGGACTCGGTGGCTACACCTTC.

V is TRBV27 and J is TRBJ1-4; TRBD1 might be the D (5 bases). Looked up from germline, CDR1 is MNHEY and CDR2 is SMNVEV (reference sequence). Between the trimmed V and J ends, which lost 2 bases and 5 bases, there was a span of 12 bases. The CDR3 is made up of 15 amino acids. The CDR3 bases are TGTGCCAGCAGTTTAGGGGGACTCACGAATGAAAAACTGTTTTTT. This gives the protein CASSLGGLTNEKLFF.

This chain connects TRBV13 to TRBJ2-7, with TRBD2 matching over 7 bases. Trimming cost V 3 bases and J 4 bases; bases outside gene matches: 6. Germline V gene sequence: CDR1 PRHDT, CDR2 FYEKMQ (reference sequence). CDR3 size: 14 residues. The CDR3 DNA follows: TGTGCCAGCAGCTTTTCTGTCGGGGGGTACGAGCAGTACTTC. Protein: CASSFSVGGYEQYF.

The rearrangement uses TRBV20-1 and TRBJ2-1; no firm D call. Between the trimmed V and J ends, which lost 2 bases and 6 bases, there was a span of 5 bases. This CDR3 contains 11 residues. Germline V lookup: CDR1 DFQATT, CDR2 SNEGSKA (reference sequence). CDR3 nucleotide sequence: TGCAGTGCTAGAATCCTCAATGAGCAGTTCTTC. Its translation is CSARILNEQFF.

The rearrangement uses TRBV7-8 and TRBJ1-2, with D unclear. Trimming took 0 bases from V and 4 from J, leaving 6 bases between them. The CDR3 extends over 13 amino acids. The V gene's germline CDR1 is SGHVS and CDR2 FQNEAQ. The CDR3, as DNA: TGTGCCAGCAGCTTAGCGCAGATCTATGGCTACACCTTC. This gives the protein CASSLAQIYGYTF.

The V call is TRBV2, the J call TRBJ2-2, with 7 bases that match TRBD1. V shed 6 bases, J shed 0 bases, and the junction held 4 bases outside the gene matches. The CDR3 contains 15 residues. The germline CDR1 and CDR2 sequences are SNHLY and FYNNEI. CDR3 protein: CASRNDRANTGELFF. CDR3 nucleotides: TGTGCCAGCAGAAACGACAGGGCGAACACCGGGGAGCTGTTTTTT.

The V gene is TRBV4-3, the J gene TRBJ1-2; D is unclear. CDR1 and CDR2 from the germline V gene are LGHNA and YSLEER. The germline V and J ends were trimmed by 1 base and 6 bases, with 12 bases remaining between them. CDR3 size: 14 residues. CDR3 in amino acids: CASSQGMNENGYTF. In DNA, the CDR3 is TGCGCCAGCAGCCAAGGTATGAATGAGAATGGCTACACCTTC.

The gene calls are TRBV4-3 and TRBJ1-2; possibly TRBD1 for D (6 bases). This CDR3 spans 16 amino acids. Germline assignment: CDR1 LGHNA and CDR2 YSLEER. Trimming stripped 0 bases from V and 5 bases from J, with 16 bases between. The CDR3 here is CASSQDLGLTGYGYTF. The CDR3 DNA follows: TGCGCCAGCAGCCAAGATCTTGGATTGACAGGATATGGCTACACCTTC.

The J gene is TRBJ2-6, the V gene TRBV4-3; the D gene is possibly TRBD1 (5 bases). There are 18 residues in the CDR3. V gave up 0 bases and J gave up 2 bases, with 14 bases separating them. Per germline, CDR1 LGHNA and CDR2 YSLEER. Here the CDR3 DNA reads TGCGCCAGCAGCCAAGATTTTGCCAAGGGGCCTGGGGCCAACGTCCTGACTTTC. Protein product: CASSQDFAKGPGANVLTF.

This clone appeared once. The genes are TRBV6-5 and TRBJ1-2; D gene ambiguous. This CDR3 is 13 amino acids long. Trimming cost V 0 bases and J 8 bases, with 10 bases left between them. CDR1 and CDR2 (germline): MNHEY, SVGAGI. DNA of the CDR3: TGTGCCAGCAGTTACTCGTCGGAGGGAGGCTACACCTTC. Translated, it gives CASSYSSEGGYTF.

The rearrangement uses TRBV27 and TRBJ2-1, with D uncertain. CDR3 length: 15 residues. V was pared by 6 bases and J by 0 bases, with 12 bases between. Germline lookup yields CDR1 MNHEY and CDR2 SMNVEV (reference sequence). The CDR3 sequence: CASSPFRSSYNEQFF. DNA for the CDR3: TGTGCCAGCAGCCCCTTTCGGAGCTCCTACAATGAGCAGTTCTTC.

The gene calls are TRBV6-6 and TRBJ1-1, with D possibly being TRBD1 (5 bases). CDR1 and CDR2 (germline): MNHNY, SVGAGI (reference sequence). The ends were cut back, 5 bases at V and 2 bases at J, with 18 bases in the middle. The CDR3 loop spans 16 amino acids. CDR3 protein: CASSPAGGVVNTEAFF. In DNA form, the CDR3 reads TGTGCCAGCAGTCCCGCTGGGGGGGTAGTCAACACTGAAGCTTTCTTT.

The chain recombines TRBV11-2 with TRBJ1-4; D not certain. This CDR3 region has 14 residues. Trimming left V 4 bases short and J 8 bases short, with 14 bases between. CDR1 is SGHAT, CDR2 FQNNGV, per germline. CDR3 DNA sequence: TGTGCCAGCAGCTCGATGAGCTTTCGAGAAAAACTGTTTTTT. Its protein is CASSSMSFREKLFF.

The rearrangement joins TRBV7-8 to TRBJ2-3; D ambiguous. Trimming removed 1 base from V and 2 bases from J, with 10 bases in between. The germline V gene encodes CDR1 SGHVS and CDR2 FQNEAQ. This CDR3 contains 15 residues. The CDR3 reads CASSLDTGFTDTQYF. As DNA, the CDR3 is TGTGCCAGCAGCTTAGATACGGGTTTCACAGATACGCAGTATTTT. Looking up the rest from reference TRBV7-8 and TRBJ2-3 gives the full variable domain: GAGVSQSPRYKVAKRGQDVALRCDPISGHVSLFWYQQALGQGPEFLTYFQNEAQLDKSGLPSDRFFAERPEGSVSTLKIQRTQQEDSAVYLCASSLDTGFTDTQYFGPGTRLTVL.

The chain recombines TRBV5-1 with TRBJ2-1; 11 nucleotides match TRBD1. V was pared by 0 bases and J by 7 bases, with 3 bases of the junction left unmatched. The CDR3 covers 15 residues. Germline values: CDR1 SGHRS, CDR2 YFSETQ. The CDR3 here is CASSLGGTGGNEQFF. Here the CDR3 DNA reads TGCGCCAGCAGCTTGGGGGGGACAGGGGGAAATGAGCAGTTCTTC. The variable domain in full, completed from reference TRBV5-1 and TRBJ2-1, reads KAGVTQTPRYLIKTRGQQVTLSCSPISGHRSVSWYQQTPGQGLQFLFEYFSETQRNKGNFPGRFSGRQFSNSRSEMNVSTLELGDSALYLCASSLGGTGGNEQFFGPGTRLTVL.

There are a few counts of this clone. The chain combines TRBV11-3 with TRBJ2-1; the match to TRBD1 covers 7 bases. The CDR3 contains 15 residues. V shed 1 base, J shed 7 bases, and the junction held 7 bases outside the gene matches. Germline values: CDR1 SGHNT, CDR2 YENEEA. CDR3: CASSLGGGAWNEQFF. The CDR3 nucleotides are TGTGCCAGCAGCTTAGGAGGGGGCGCTTGGAATGAGCAGTTCTTC.

This chain connects TRBV4-1 to TRBJ2-2; D possibly corresponds to TRBD1 (6 bases). The CDR3 sequence is 14 residues long. Germline V gene sequence: CDR1 MGHRA, CDR2 YSYEKL. Trimming took 0 bases from V and 10 from J, leaving 12 bases between them. For the CDR3, the DNA is TGCGCCAGCAGCCAAGACAGGGGTCCGGTGGAGCTGTTTTTT. Translated: CASSQDRGPVELFF.